The entry that follows covers one T cell receptor (beta chain) sequence. V was pared by 5 bases and J by 4 bases, with 7 bases of the junction left unmatched. The germline V gene encodes CDR1 MDHEN and CDR2 SYDVKM. CDR3 length equals 15 residues. These data come from a study of blood T cell repertoires in COVID-19. Clones were sequenced by immunoSEQ multiplex PCR, and TCRdb holds only the in-frame ones, with some missing. Among about 210,000 clones listed, 84% were seen once. This TCR derives from a woman in her forties or fifties with active or convalescent COVID-19. The chain employs TRBV28 and TRBJ2-3, with 9 bases matching TRBD1. Source material: peripheral blood. CDR3 nucleotide sequence: TGTGCCAGCAGTCCCCCGGACAGGGGACCAGATACGCAGTATTTT. It is translated as CASSPPDRGPDTQYF.